This TCR beta chain stems from a study of OX40 agonist ivuxolimab in advanced cancers. Germline-derived CDR1 and CDR2 are MGHRA and YSYEKL. The CDR3 extends over 15 amino acids. V shed 1 base, J shed 4 bases, and the junction held 4 bases outside the gene matches. Assay used: immunoSEQ multiplex PCR; TCRdb lists only in-frame clones, some missing. The table lists almost 90,000 clones, approximately 91% of them singletons. The gene calls are TRBV4-1 and TRBJ2-7; 10 positions agree with TRBD1. Material: CD4+ or CD8+ T cells sorted from blood, obtained in a trial of the OX40 agonist ivuxolimab. The sequence came from an adult with an advanced solid tumor such as melanoma, head and neck, liver or kidney cancer. The CDR3 coding sequence is TGCGCCAGCAGCCAAGGACAGGGGGCAGCGTACGAGCAGTACTTC. The encoded protein is CASSQGQGAAYEQYF.